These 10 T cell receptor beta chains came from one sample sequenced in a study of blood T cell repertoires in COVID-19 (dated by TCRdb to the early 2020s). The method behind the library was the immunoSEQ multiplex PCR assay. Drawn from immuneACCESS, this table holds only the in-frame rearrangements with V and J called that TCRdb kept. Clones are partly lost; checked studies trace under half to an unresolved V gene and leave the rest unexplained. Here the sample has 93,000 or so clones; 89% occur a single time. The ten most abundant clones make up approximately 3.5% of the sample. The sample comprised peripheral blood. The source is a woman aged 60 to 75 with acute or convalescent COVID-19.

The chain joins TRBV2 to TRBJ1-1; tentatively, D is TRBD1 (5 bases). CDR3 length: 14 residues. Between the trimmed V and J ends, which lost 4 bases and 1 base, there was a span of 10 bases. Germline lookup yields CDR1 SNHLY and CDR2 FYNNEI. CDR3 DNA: TGTGCCAGCAGTGCTGGGGCCGGGAACACTGAAGCTTTCTTT. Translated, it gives CASSAGAGNTEAFF.

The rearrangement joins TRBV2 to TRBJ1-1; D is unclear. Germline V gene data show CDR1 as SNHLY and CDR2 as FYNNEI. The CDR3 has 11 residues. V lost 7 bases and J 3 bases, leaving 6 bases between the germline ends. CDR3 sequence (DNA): TGTGCCAGCAAGGAGTACACTGAAGCTTTCTTT. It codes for CASKEYTEAFF.

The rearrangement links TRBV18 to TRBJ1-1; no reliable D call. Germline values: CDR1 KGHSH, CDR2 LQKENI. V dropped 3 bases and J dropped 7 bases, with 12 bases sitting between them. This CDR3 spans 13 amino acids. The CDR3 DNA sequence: TGTGCCAGCTCACCGCGGGGAGAAGGTGAAGCTTTCTTT. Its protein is CASSPRGEGEAFF.

CDR3 amino acids: CASSSGGARQPQHF. Written as DNA, the CDR3 is TGTGCCAGCAGCTCCGGGGGGGCGCGACAGCCCCAGCATTTT. This sequence joins TRBV7-9 and TRBJ1-5, with D possibly matching TRBD1 (6 bases). The germline gives CDR1 SEHNR, CDR2 FQNEAQ (reference sequence). Trimming pared 4 bases from V and 7 bases from J, leaving 14 bases between. The CDR3 sequence is 14 residues long.

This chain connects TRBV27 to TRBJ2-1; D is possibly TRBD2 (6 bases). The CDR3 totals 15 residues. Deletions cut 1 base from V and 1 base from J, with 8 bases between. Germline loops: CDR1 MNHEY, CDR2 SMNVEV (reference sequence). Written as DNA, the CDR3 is TGTGCCAGCAGTTTATTTAGCGGTTCCTACAATGAGCAGTTCTTC. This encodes CASSLFSGSYNEQFF.

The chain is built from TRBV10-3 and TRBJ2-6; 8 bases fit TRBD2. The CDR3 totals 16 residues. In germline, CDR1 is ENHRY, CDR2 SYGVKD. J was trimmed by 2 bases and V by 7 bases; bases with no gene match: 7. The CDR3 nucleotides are TGTGCCATCACTCCCGCGGGGGGCCCTGGGGCCAACGTCCTGACTTTC. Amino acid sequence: CAITPAGGPGANVLTF.

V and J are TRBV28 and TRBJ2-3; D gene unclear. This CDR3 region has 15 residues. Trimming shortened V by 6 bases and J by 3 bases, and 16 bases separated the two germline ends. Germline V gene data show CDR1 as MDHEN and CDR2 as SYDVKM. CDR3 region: CASRPRLLKTDTQYF. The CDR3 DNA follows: TGTGCCAGCAGGCCAAGACTCCTCAAGACAGATACGCAGTATTTT.

The CDR3 bases are TGTGCCAGCAGCCAGGTTGGAGGACTAGCGAATTACAATGAGCAGTTCTTC. It specifies CASSQVGGLANYNEQFF. This chain uses TRBV4-2 with TRBJ2-1; 9 nucleotides agree with TRBD2. The CDR3 loop spans 17 amino acids. V trimming: 3 bases; J trimming: 4 bases; junction bases outside the gene matches: 10. Germline V gene data show CDR1 as LGHNA and CDR2 as YNFKEQ.

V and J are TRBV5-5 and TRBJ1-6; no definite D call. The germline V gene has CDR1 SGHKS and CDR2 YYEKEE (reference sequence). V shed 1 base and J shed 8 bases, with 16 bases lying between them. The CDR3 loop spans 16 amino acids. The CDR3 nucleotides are TGTGCCAGCAGCTTGAGCCAGATGGGCCCAGATTCACCCCTCCACTTT. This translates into CASSLSQMGPDSPLHF.

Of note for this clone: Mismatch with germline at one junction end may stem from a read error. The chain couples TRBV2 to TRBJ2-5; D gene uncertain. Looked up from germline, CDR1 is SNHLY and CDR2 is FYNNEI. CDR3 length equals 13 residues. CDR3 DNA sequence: TGTGCCAGCAGTGAAGCTATCCCGGAGCGCCCCGACTTC. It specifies CASSEAIPERPDF.